Listed below are T cell receptor beta chains from one sample, sequenced in a study of cytomegalovirus exposure and HLA in healthy donors. Produced via immunoSEQ multiplex PCR; TCRdb's table is partial and in-frame only. Of 75,000 to 100,000 clones listed, 60% to 85% are singletons. Source material: PBMCs. Receptors originate from a man between 60 and 75 years old in good health and CMV-seropositive. Each CDR3 is given without its conserved first and last residue. A D gene is named only where the DNA matches it firmly.

d_gene,v_gene,CDR3aa
NA,TRBV27,ASRGGLNTEAF
TRBD1,TRBV7-9,ASSLGTGAFEQY
NA,TRBV7-6,ASSLSTGNQPQH
TRBD1,TRBV12-5,ASGLVQSKQGRVSYEQY
NA,TRBV29-1,SVSPGTSTDTQY
NA,TRBV5-4,ASSLRGAYGYT
NA,TRBV6-1,ASSEYSGQQAF
NA,TRBV11-3,ASSLRAGMEETQY
NA,TRBV7-3,ASSLNPSLVGETQY
NA,TRBV18,ASSPLRTESPLH
TRBD1,TRBV7-6,ASSSRTPTGYNEQF
NA,TRBV28,ASSLSGEGGNTIY
TRBD2,TRBV7-7,ASSPTRRGAQETQY
NA,TRBV28,ASLGGFTDTQY
NA,TRBV6-1,ASSPRGENTEAF
TRBD1,TRBV19,ASSSPGQGLWGNQPQH
NA,TRBV5-1,ASYAQRDPNTEAF
TRBD1,TRBV5-1,ASSRGQGVSGNTIY
NA,TRBV7-6,ASRLNEGLSYEQY
NA,TRBV5-1,ASRQDSTDNQPQH
NA,TRBV12-5,ASGLGKGGEQY
NA,TRBV7-8,ASSLGASYEQY
TRBD1,TRBV4-1,ASSQLGTANTGELF
NA,TRBV18,ASSPDPGYGYT
TRBD1,TRBV5-4,ASSYGQGSDTQY
TRBD2,TRBV4-3,ASSQVPGTRHTDTQY
NA,TRBV21-1,ASSNSITSGANVLT
NA,TRBV29-1,SVDAWGDSSSVTEAF
TRBD1,TRBV7-9,ASSPRGQGHSPLH
TRBD2,TRBV5-1,ASSESSSGPQETQY
NA,TRBV27,ASSIASAFSYEQY
TRBD1,TRBV5-1,ASSLGGTGEYEQY
NA,TRBV4-1,ASSQDDRGGYGYT
TRBD2,TRBV19,ASSLRTSGGGETQY
NA,TRBV21-1,ASSPLGTGPSNYGYT
NA,TRBV28,ASSDRRYEQY
NA,TRBV7-9,ASSLAEGAVSTDTQY
NA,TRBV2,ASSPDRGGTEAF
NA,TRBV6-1,ASSHNRESYEQY
NA,TRBV19,ASSRLNLNEKLF
NA,TRBV6-1,ASSEAGRGAYEQY